Listed here are 21 T cell receptor beta chains from one sample, sequenced in a study of human T cells and chemical hapten exposure. Described time point: patch test 1, 2 weeks after DPC sensitization. As to treatment: therapeutic diphenylcyclopropenone sensitization with weekly scalp DPC. TCRdb analysed the RACE reads with MiXCR anew, one entry per CDR3 protein. The repertoire holds under 200,000 distinct CDR3 sequences, with about 14% as singletons. The input for sequencing was whole blood, taken in connection with sensitization to the hapten diphenylcyclopropenone (DPC). The receptors stem from a young woman with alopecia areata. Some clones in this sample may be carry-over from other donors' samples.

This clonotype was seen at least ten times. The gene calls are TRBV6-2 or TRBV6-3 and TRBJ1-1, with D possibly matching TRBD1 (5 bases). The CDR3 sequence is 17 residues long. Germline V gene sequence: CDR1 MNHEY, CDR2 SVGEGT. V shed 5 bases and J shed 2 bases, with 21 bases lying between them. The CDR3 loop is CASSPSGTPRGNTEAFF. In nucleotides, the CDR3 is TGTGCCAGCAGTCCATCCGGGACCCCGAGGGGCAACACTGAAGCTTTCTTT.

V gene TRBV15 combines with J gene TRBJ2-3; 11 bases match TRBD2. This CDR3 region has 17 residues. V gave up 2 bases and J gave up 2 bases; unmatched junction bases: 6. Germline CDR1 is LNHNV and CDR2 is YYDKDF (reference sequence). The CDR3 loop reads CATSRLTTSGVTDTQYF. For the CDR3, the DNA is TGTGCCACCAGCAGACTGACGACTAGCGGGGTCACAGATACGCAGTATTTT.

This clonotype was seen more than once but under ten times. The chain is built from TRBV20-1 and TRBJ2-7; 15 bases are shared with TRBD2. This CDR3 spans 16 amino acids. Germline CDR1 DFQATT, CDR2 SNEGSKA (reference sequence). Trimming removed 5 bases from V and 0 bases from J; junction bases left unmatched: 5. CDR3 in DNA: TGCAGTGCTCAGGGACTAGCGGGAGGCAGCTCCTACGAGCAGTACTTC. Amino acids: CSAQGLAGGSSYEQYF.

This sequence joins TRBV28 and TRBJ2-5, with 7 bases identical to TRBD2. Trimming cost V 6 bases and J 13 bases; bases outside gene matches: 8. This CDR3 comprises 11 residues. CDR1 is MDHEN and CDR2 is SYDVKM in the germline V gene. The CDR3 sequence: CASRATSPVYF. The CDR3, as DNA: TGTGCCAGCAGGGCGACTAGCCCGGTGTACTTC.

The chain carries TRBV6-5 and TRBJ2-3, with D perhaps TRBD2 (6 bases). V lost 0 bases to trimming and J lost 7 bases, with 17 bases between them. The CDR3 length is 16 residues. Germline assignment: CDR1 MNHEY and CDR2 SVGAGI. CDR3 sequence reads: CASSYSRREGRNTQYF. As DNA, the CDR3 is TGTGCCAGCAGTTACTCGAGGAGGGAAGGCCGGAATACGCAGTATTTT.

The rearrangement links TRBV12-5 to TRBJ2-7; a weak D match, TRBD2 (6 bases). This CDR3 region has 11 residues. Trimming pared 7 bases from V and 2 bases from J, leaving 6 bases between. The germline CDR1 and CDR2 sequences are LGHNT and FRNRAP. The CDR3 region has the DNA TGTGCTAGTGTAGCGGCCTACGAGCAGTACTTC. Translation gives CASVAAYEQYF.

This sequence joins TRBV20-1 and TRBJ2-1; 9 nucleotides agree with TRBD1. Germline-derived CDR1 and CDR2 are DFQATT and SNEGSKA (reference sequence). There are 15 residues in the CDR3. The trim removed 6 bases at V and 5 bases at J, leaving 11 bases unmatched. The DNA of the CDR3 is TGCAGTGCACTGACCGGGACAGGGATCGACAATGAGCAGTTCTTC. It is translated as CSALTGTGIDNEQFF.

The chain uses TRBV2 and TRBJ2-1; 16 nucleotides match TRBD2. The CDR3 covers 18 residues. The germline CDR1 and CDR2 sequences are SNHLY and FYNNEI. The J segment lost 9 bases and the V segment lost 0 bases, leaving 8 bases of the junction unmatched. In nucleotides, the CDR3 is TGTGCCAGCAGTGAAGCTGGGACTAGCGGGAGGGCGGTGGTTGAGCAGTTCTTC. It is translated as CASSEAGTSGRAVVEQFF.

The table lists this clonotype with a few counts. The chain employs TRBV11-2 and TRBJ1-2, with TRBD1 matching 8 bases. CDR1 and CDR2 (germline): SGHAT, FQNNGV. The CDR3 runs 14 residues. The junction had 7 bases not matched to a gene; V was cut back by 4 bases and J by 6 bases. CDR3 residues: CASSSGQGSNGYTF. In DNA, the CDR3 is TGTGCCAGCAGCTCCGGACAGGGTTCGAATGGCTACACCTTC.

The table lists this clonotype with many counts. This chain uses TRBV10-2 with TRBJ1-3, with D unresolved. The CDR3 is made up of 16 amino acids. Trimming shortened V by 6 bases and J by 6 bases, and 21 bases separated the two germline ends. CDR1 and CDR2 (germline): WSHSY, SAAADI. CDR3 protein: CASRMGGNSITNTIYF. DNA of the CDR3: TGCGCCAGCAGAATGGGAGGGAACAGTATTACAAACACCATATATTTT.

The chain has TRBV2 and TRBJ2-3; TRBD2 aligns across 10 bases. Looked up from germline, CDR1 is SNHLY and CDR2 is FYNNEI. With 7 bases clipped from V and 2 bases from J, the junction kept 3 bases outside the gene matches. This CDR3 spans 14 amino acids. CDR3 coding DNA: TGTGCCAGCAAAGCGGGGGGGATCACAGATACGCAGTATTTT. As protein: CASKAGGITDTQYF.

This chain joins TRBV7-9 and TRBJ1-4; TRBD1 is a possible D gene (6 bases). Germline CDR1 reads SEHNR; CDR2 reads FQNEAQ (reference sequence). The ends were cut back, 3 bases at V and 8 bases at J, with 19 bases in the middle. This CDR3 has 16 amino acids. In DNA, the CDR3 is TGTGCCAGCAGCTTCGCCGGACAGATTGAAGGGGAAAAACTGTTTTTT. It encodes CASSFAGQIEGEKLFF.

This clonotype was counted at least ten times. The chain employs TRBV18 and TRBJ2-3; D unresolved. V lost 0 bases and J lost 1, with 8 bases in between. The germline V gene encodes CDR1 KGHSH and CDR2 LQKENI. The length of the CDR3 is 15 residues. The CDR3 DNA follows: TGTGCCAGCTCACCACCGTCCCATGGCACAGATACGCAGTATTTT. Its translation is CASSPPSHGTDTQYF. Full variable domain (missing parts from reference TRBV18 and TRBJ2-3): NAGVMQNPRHLVRRRGQEARLRCSPMKGHSHVYWYRQLPEEGLKFMVYLQKENIIDESGMPKERFSAEFPKEGPSILRIQQVVRGDSAAYFCASSPPSHGTDTQYFGPGTRLTVL.

This clonotype was detected ten times or more. Here the CDR3 reads CSASGQNEQFF. The DNA of the CDR3 is TGCAGTGCTAGCGGGCAGAATGAGCAGTTCTTC. The chain combines TRBV20-1 with TRBJ2-1; D gene uncertain. V lost 3 bases and J lost 7, with 7 bases in between. The germline gives CDR1 DFQATT, CDR2 SNEGSKA (reference sequence). The CDR3 spans 11 residues.

This clonotype was seen only a few times. The V gene is TRBV7-3, the J gene TRBJ2-2; D is undetermined. Germline V gives CDR1 SGHTA, CDR2 FQGTGA. The CDR3 loop spans 14 amino acids. The V end lost 1 base, the J end lost 4 bases, and 7 bases lay between the germline ends. CDR3 coding DNA: TGTGCCAGCAGCTTAATAGCAGGCACCGGGGAGCTGTTTTTT. Amino acids: CASSLIAGTGELFF.

The rearrangement uses TRBV4-1 and TRBJ1-6, with a possible D match to TRBD1 (6 bases). Trimming stripped 3 bases from V and 7 bases from J, with 10 bases between. The CDR3 spans 14 residues. Germline CDR1 and CDR2: MGHRA and YSYEKL. Written as DNA, the CDR3 is TGCGCCAGCAGCCAGACAGGAGCAAATTCACCCCTCCACTTT. Encoded protein: CASSQTGANSPLHF.

The chain carries TRBV28 and TRBJ2-7; D is undetermined. Germline V gene sequence: CDR1 MDHEN, CDR2 SYDVKM. Trimming cost V 5 bases and J 3 bases, with 11 bases left between them. This CDR3 spans 13 amino acids. The CDR3 region has the DNA TGTGCCAGCAGTCCCCCGCCTGGCTACGAGCAGTACTTC. It yields the protein CASSPPPGYEQYF.

The chain combines TRBV28 with TRBJ1-3; D might be TRBD1 (6 bases). The CDR3 has 20 residues. Germline loops: CDR1 MDHEN, CDR2 SYDVKM. The V and J ends lost 3 bases and 0 bases respectively, with 24 bases between them. CDR3 loop: CASSFPPTYQGRGSGNTIYF. The CDR3 DNA is TGTGCCAGCAGTTTCCCTCCTACGTATCAGGGGCGAGGCTCTGGAAACACCATATATTTT.

The V gene is TRBV28, the J gene TRBJ2-7; a possible D gene is TRBD2 (5 bases). The V gene's germline CDR1 is MDHEN and CDR2 SYDVKM. This CDR3 contains 13 residues. The ends were cut back, 2 bases at V and 11 bases at J, with 16 bases in the middle. CDR3 sequence: CASSLGLAHGEYF. CDR3 nucleotides: TGTGCCAGCAGTTTAGGGCTAGCTCATGGGGAGTACTTC.

This clonotype came up a few times. This sequence joins TRBV29-1 and TRBJ1-2, with D tentatively TRBD1 (6 bases). Germline CDR1 and CDR2: SQVTM and ANQGSEA. V was trimmed by 6 bases and J by 4 bases, leaving 12 bases between them. The CDR3 has 12 amino acids. The CDR3 nucleotides are TGCAGCGTCGAGGACAGACTCTATGGCTACACCTTC. Residues: CSVEDRLYGYTF.

The chain has TRBV5-6 and TRBJ2-2; D gene unclear. Germline V gives CDR1 SGHDT, CDR2 YYEEEE. The CDR3 is 13 residues long. V was clipped by 4 bases and J by 4 bases, with 8 bases between them. The CDR3 loop is CASSPQITGELFF. The CDR3 DNA is TGTGCCAGCAGCCCTCAAATCACCGGGGAGCTGTTTTTT. Full variable domain (rest looked up from reference TRBV5-6 and TRBJ2-2): DAGVTQSPTHLIKTRGQQVTLRCSPKSGHDTVSWYQQALGQGPQFIFQYYEEEERQRGNFPDRFSGHQFPNYSSELNVNALLLGDSALYLCASSPQITGELFFGEGSRLTVL.